Listed below are T cell receptor beta chains from one sample, sequenced in a study of T cell responses to AZD1222 COVID-19 vaccine. Assay: immunoSEQ multiplex PCR; the TCRdb copy retains only in-frame clones and omits some. The table has fewer than 85,000 clones, around 88% seen once. Sequenced material: peripheral blood, taken on day 0 of AZD1222 vaccination. These receptors all come from an adult in good health. CDR3s include the opening cysteine and the closing phenylalanine or tryptophan. The D gene is left open where the match is weak. Size tells how often a clone was seen (once, few, many) or the class of an expanded clone, and some rows leave it out.

J gene: TRBJ1-1
V gene: TRBV5-1
clone size: .
D gene: TRBD1
CDR3 protein: CASSPDRGRFAEAFF
CDR3 DNA: TGCGCCAGCAGCCCCGACAGGGGGCGCTTTGCTGAAGCTTTCTTT

J gene: TRBJ2-3
V gene: TRBV30
clone size: few
D gene: .
CDR3 protein: CAWSVNGDTQYF
CDR3 DNA: TGTGCCTGGAGTGTTAATGGGGATACGCAGTATTTT

J gene: TRBJ2-7
V gene: TRBV4-2
clone size: .
D gene: .
CDR3 protein: CASSSGRGAYEQYF
CDR3 DNA: TGTGCCAGCAGCTCCGGACGGGGAGCCTACGAGCAGTACTTC

J gene: TRBJ1-4
V gene: TRBV7-8
clone size: .
D gene: .
CDR3 protein: CASSKTGVGNEKLFF
CDR3 DNA: TGTGCCAGCAGCAAAACAGGAGTCGGAAATGAAAAACTGTTTTTT

J gene: TRBJ2-7
V gene: TRBV7-8
clone size: .
D gene: .
CDR3 protein: CASSRRSNSYEQYF
CDR3 DNA: TGTGCCAGCAGCCGGAGGTCCAACTCCTACGAGCAGTACTTC

J gene: TRBJ2-3
V gene: TRBV7-3
clone size: .
D gene: TRBD2
CDR3 protein: CASSLRPSGRLSDTQYF
CDR3 DNA: TGTGCCAGCAGCTTAAGGCCTAGCGGGAGGTTATCAGATACGCAGTATTTT

J gene: TRBJ2-6
V gene: TRBV27
clone size: .
D gene: .
CDR3 protein: CASSVSSGANVLTF
CDR3 DNA: TGTGCCAGCAGTGTTAGCTCTGGGGCCAACGTCCTGACTTTC

J gene: TRBJ1-1
V gene: TRBV28
clone size: .
D gene: .
CDR3 protein: CASSLRIAGTEAFF
CDR3 DNA: TGTGCCAGCAGTTTACGTATAGCTGGCACTGAAGCTTTCTTT

J gene: TRBJ2-7
V gene: TRBV6-2/TRBV6-3
clone size: .
D gene: TRBD2
CDR3 protein: CASSTQTSGTYEQYF
CDR3 DNA: TGTGCCAGCAGTACCCAGACTAGCGGGACCTACGAGCAGTACTTC

J gene: TRBJ2-2
V gene: TRBV3-1/TRBV3-2
clone size: .
D gene: .
CDR3 protein: CASSPLHLRVGTHNTGELFF
CDR3 DNA: TGTGCCAGCAGCCCCCTGCATTTACGAGTTGGTACTCATAACACCGGGGAGCTGTTTTTT

J gene: TRBJ2-7
V gene: TRBV5-1
clone size: .
D gene: TRBD2
CDR3 protein: CASSLAVRKLAGGPELVGQYF
CDR3 DNA: TGCGCCAGCAGCTTGGCCGTCAGAAAACTAGCGGGAGGGCCGGAACTCGTCGGGCAGTACTTC

J gene: TRBJ1-2
V gene: TRBV7-2
clone size: .
D gene: TRBD1
CDR3 protein: CASSSTGGYGYTF
CDR3 DNA: TGTGCCAGCAGTTCGACAGGGGGCTATGGCTACACCTTC

J gene: TRBJ1-2
V gene: TRBV7-3
clone size: .
D gene: .
CDR3 protein: CASNTVPGYTF
CDR3 DNA: TGTGCCAGCAACACAGTCCCTGGCTACACCTTC

J gene: TRBJ2-1
V gene: TRBV20-1
clone size: .
D gene: TRBD2
CDR3 protein: CSARGGLEQFF
CDR3 DNA: TGCAGTGCTAGAGGGGGACTAGAGCAGTTCTTC

J gene: TRBJ2-7
V gene: TRBV5-1
clone size: medium-sized
D gene: TRBD1
CDR3 protein: CASSSGTGPYEQYF
CDR3 DNA: TGCGCCAGCAGCTCCGGGACAGGGCCCTACGAGCAGTACTTC

J gene: TRBJ1-1
V gene: TRBV3-1/TRBV3-2
clone size: .
D gene: .
CDR3 protein: CASSQDKRRHEAFF
CDR3 DNA: TGTGCCAGCAGCCAAGATAAAAGAAGGCATGAAGCTTTCTTT

J gene: TRBJ2-1
V gene: TRBV3-1/TRBV3-2
clone size: .
D gene: .
CDR3 protein: CASSQVQGINEQFF
CDR3 DNA: TGTGCCAGCAGCCAAGTGCAGGGGATTAATGAGCAGTTCTTC

J gene: TRBJ2-7
V gene: TRBV6-2/TRBV6-3
clone size: few
D gene: .
CDR3 protein: CASSLILAAKYYEQYF
CDR3 DNA: TGTGCCAGCAGCCTCATATTGGCAGCTAAGTACTACGAGCAGTACTTC

J gene: TRBJ2-7
V gene: TRBV2
clone size: .
D gene: .
CDR3 protein: CASFGGPYEQYF
CDR3 DNA: TGTGCCAGCTTCGGGGGCCCCTACGAGCAGTACTTC

J gene: TRBJ1-3
V gene: TRBV24-1
clone size: .
D gene: .
CDR3 protein: CATQKRTGNTIYF
CDR3 DNA: TGTGCCACTCAAAAGAGGACTGGAAACACCATATATTTT

J gene: TRBJ2-7
V gene: TRBV5-1
clone size: .
D gene: .
CDR3 protein: CASSLGGSGYEQYF
CDR3 DNA: TGCGCCAGCAGCTTGGGGGGTTCGGGCTACGAGCAGTACTTC

J gene: TRBJ1-2
V gene: TRBV28
clone size: .
D gene: TRBD1
CDR3 protein: CASSSYTGEFYGYTF
CDR3 DNA: TGTGCCAGCAGTTCCTATACAGGGGAATTCTATGGCTACACCTTC

J gene: TRBJ1-5
V gene: TRBV5-6
clone size: .
D gene: .
CDR3 protein: CASTDAGAPLEPQHF
CDR3 DNA: TGTGCCAGTACTGACGCGGGGGCGCCCCTGGAGCCCCAGCATTTT

J gene: TRBJ2-7
V gene: TRBV6-5
clone size: few
D gene: TRBD1
CDR3 protein: CASSGDRGYEQYF
CDR3 DNA: TGTGCCAGCAGCGGCGACAGGGGCTACGAGCAGTACTTC

J gene: TRBJ1-1
V gene: TRBV4-1
clone size: .
D gene: TRBD1
CDR3 protein: CASSHPHGQGGTEAFF
CDR3 DNA: TGCGCCAGCAGCCATCCCCATGGACAGGGTGGCACTGAAGCTTTCTTT

J gene: TRBJ2-1
V gene: TRBV6-1
clone size: .
D gene: TRBD1
CDR3 protein: CASSEVQGANNEQFF
CDR3 DNA: TGTGCCAGCAGTGAGGTCCAGGGGGCCAACAATGAGCAGTTCTTC

J gene: TRBJ2-2
V gene: TRBV2
clone size: .
D gene: .
CDR3 protein: CASSDVGAGELFF
CDR3 DNA: TGTGCCAGCAGTGATGTAGGGGCCGGGGAGCTGTTTTTT

J gene: TRBJ2-2
V gene: TRBV15
clone size: .
D gene: .
CDR3 protein: CATSGPGSTGELFF
CDR3 DNA: TGTGCCACCAGCGGACCGGGGAGCACCGGGGAGCTGTTTTTT

J gene: TRBJ1-2
V gene: TRBV6-6
clone size: .
D gene: .
CDR3 protein: CASTFSSGHNYGYTF
CDR3 DNA: TGTGCCAGCACATTTTCTTCGGGGCATAACTATGGCTACACCTTC

J gene: TRBJ2-2
V gene: TRBV5-1
clone size: .
D gene: TRBD2
CDR3 protein: CASSHRLAGEELFF
CDR3 DNA: TGCGCCAGCAGCCACAGACTAGCGGGAGAGGAGCTGTTTTTT

J gene: TRBJ2-7
V gene: TRBV20-1
clone size: .
D gene: .
CDR3 protein: CSASRQSSYEQYF
CDR3 DNA: TGCAGTGCTAGTCGACAGAGCTCCTACGAGCAGTACTTC

J gene: TRBJ2-7
V gene: TRBV20-1
clone size: .
D gene: .
CDR3 protein: CSARTVDEQYF
CDR3 DNA: TGCAGTGCAAGGACTGTAGACGAGCAGTACTTC

J gene: TRBJ2-7
V gene: TRBV13
clone size: .
D gene: TRBD2
CDR3 protein: CASSLEGGGEFYEQYF
CDR3 DNA: TGTGCCAGCAGCTTAGAAGGCGGGGGGGAGTTCTACGAGCAGTACTTC

J gene: TRBJ1-1
V gene: TRBV4-3
clone size: .
D gene: .
CDR3 protein: CASSQAMDGAEAFF
CDR3 DNA: TGCGCCAGCAGCCAAGCGATGGACGGGGCTGAAGCTTTCTTT

J gene: TRBJ1-1
V gene: TRBV13
clone size: .
D gene: TRBD1
CDR3 protein: CASSSGTEAEAFF
CDR3 DNA: TGTGCCAGCAGTTCCGGGACAGAGGCTGAAGCTTTCTTT

J gene: TRBJ1-6
V gene: TRBV9
clone size: .
D gene: TRBD1
CDR3 protein: CASSDGTAYNSPLHF
CDR3 DNA: TGTGCCAGCAGCGACGGGACAGCGTATAATTCACCCCTCCACTTT

J gene: TRBJ2-3
V gene: TRBV6-5
clone size: .
D gene: .
CDR3 protein: CASRSGTDTQYF
CDR3 DNA: TGTGCCAGCCGCTCGGGCACAGATACGCAGTATTTT

J gene: TRBJ2-7
V gene: TRBV7-9
clone size: .
D gene: TRBD2
CDR3 protein: CASSPPGGTDFYEQYF
CDR3 DNA: TGTGCCAGCAGCCCCCCCGGGGGGACGGACTTCTACGAGCAGTACTTC

J gene: TRBJ2-7
V gene: TRBV27
clone size: .
D gene: .
CDR3 protein: CASSLTFRYEQYF
CDR3 DNA: TGTGCCAGCAGTTTAACATTCCGCTACGAGCAGTACTTC

J gene: TRBJ2-3
V gene: TRBV27
clone size: .
D gene: .
CDR3 protein: CASSLYSGDTQYF
CDR3 DNA: TGTGCCAGCAGTTTATATAGTGGAGATACGCAGTATTTT

J gene: TRBJ2-1
V gene: TRBV4-3
clone size: .
D gene: TRBD2
CDR3 protein: CASSQDRASGGNEQFF
CDR3 DNA: TGCGCCAGCAGCCAAGATCGGGCTAGCGGGGGCAATGAGCAGTTCTTC

J gene: TRBJ2-1
V gene: TRBV10-3
clone size: .
D gene: TRBD2
CDR3 protein: CAISEQLAGTYNEQFF
CDR3 DNA: TGTGCCATCAGTGAGCAGCTAGCGGGGACCTACAATGAGCAGTTCTTC

J gene: TRBJ2-1
V gene: TRBV5-1
clone size: few
D gene: TRBD2
CDR3 protein: CASSLSGLFNEQFF
CDR3 DNA: TGCGCCAGCAGCTTGTCGGGACTATTCAATGAGCAGTTCTTC

J gene: TRBJ2-3
V gene: TRBV11-3
clone size: .
D gene: TRBD2
CDR3 protein: CASSPAGETDTQYF
CDR3 DNA: TGTGCCAGCAGCCCAGCGGGAGAAACAGATACGCAGTATTTT

J gene: TRBJ2-3
V gene: TRBV19
clone size: .
D gene: .
CDR3 protein: CASGTGFSTDTQYF
CDR3 DNA: TGTGCCAGTGGGACGGGTTTTAGCACAGATACGCAGTATTTT

J gene: TRBJ2-7
V gene: TRBV7-3
clone size: .
D gene: TRBD2
CDR3 protein: CASSYIAGGAYEQYF
CDR3 DNA: TGTGCCAGCAGCTACATAGCGGGAGGGGCCTACGAGCAGTACTTC

J gene: TRBJ2-2
V gene: TRBV9
clone size: .
D gene: .
CDR3 protein: CASSVADKNTGELFF
CDR3 DNA: TGTGCCAGCAGCGTAGCTGATAAAAACACCGGGGAGCTGTTTTTT

J gene: TRBJ1-3
V gene: TRBV30
clone size: .
D gene: .
CDR3 protein: CAWDQGGFGNTIYF
CDR3 DNA: TGTGCCTGGGATCAGGGCGGATTTGGAAACACCATATATTTT

J gene: TRBJ2-7
V gene: TRBV2
clone size: .
D gene: TRBD2
CDR3 protein: CAGLAGPNSYEQYF
CDR3 DNA: TGTGCCGGCCTAGCGGGACCGAACTCCTACGAGCAGTACTTC

J gene: TRBJ1-5
V gene: TRBV4-1
clone size: .
D gene: TRBD1
CDR3 protein: CASSQAIPGQGALDNQPQHF
CDR3 DNA: TGCGCCAGCAGCCAAGCCATCCCGGGACAGGGGGCATTGGACAATCAGCCCCAGCATTTT

J gene: TRBJ2-3
V gene: TRBV6-4
clone size: .
D gene: .
CDR3 protein: CASSDGRGVGTDTQYF
CDR3 DNA: TGTGCCAGCAGTGACGGTAGAGGGGTAGGAACAGATACGCAGTATTTT

J gene: TRBJ2-7
V gene: TRBV7-2
clone size: .
D gene: TRBD1
CDR3 protein: CASSLDGTGLGSYEQYF
CDR3 DNA: TGTGCCAGCAGCTTAGATGGGACAGGGTTGGGCTCCTACGAGCAGTACTTC

J gene: TRBJ2-3
V gene: TRBV7-3
clone size: .
D gene: .
CDR3 protein: CASSFPRDTQYF
CDR3 DNA: TGTGCCAGCAGCTTCCCGAGGGATACGCAGTATTTT

J gene: TRBJ2-5
V gene: TRBV6-5
clone size: once
D gene: .
CDR3 protein: CASSTPYGGEETQYF
CDR3 DNA: TGTGCCAGCAGTACGCCCTACGGTGGAGAAGAGACCCAGTACTTC